A single sample gave rise to the 5 T cell receptor beta chains below, sequenced in a study of T cells after yellow fever vaccination. One entry per CDR3 protein, called by TCRdb with MiXCR from the 5' RACE reads. The data contain about 400,000 distinct CDR3 sequences, under 7.5% of them singletons. Sample: PBMCs, taken 5 days after the yellow fever booster vaccination. Receptors were obtained from a man aged 30 to 39 who received the YFV17D yellow fever vaccine.

This clonotype has only a few counts. This chain links TRBV15 with TRBJ2-5; possibly TRBD1 for D (6 bases). This CDR3 is 12 amino acids long. Per germline, CDR1 LNHNV and CDR2 YYDKDF (reference sequence). Trimming stripped 3 bases from V and 10 bases from J, with 12 bases between. The CDR3 coding sequence is TGTGCCACCAGCAGGTATGGGGGCGACCAGTACTTC. Translation: CATSRYGGDQYF.

This clonotype was picked up a small number of times. The rearrangement uses TRBV7-2 and TRBJ2-7; D remains ambiguous. Looked up from germline, CDR1 is SGHTA and CDR2 is FQGNSA. Trimming removed 5 bases from V and 0 bases from J, with 8 bases in between. The CDR3 totals 13 residues. CDR3 DNA: TGTGCCAGCAGCAATACAGTCTCCTACGAGCAGTACTTC. Its protein is CASSNTVSYEQYF.

Of note for this clonotype: A read error may account for a junction end that differs from germline. This rearrangement joins TRBV10-3 to TRBJ1-5, with a possible D match to TRBD1 (6 bases). The germline CDR1 and CDR2 sequences are ENHRY and SYGVKD. The CDR3 is 15 residues long. The CDR3 sequence: CGIRAGDYSNQPQHF. CDR3 sequence (DNA): TGTGGCATCAGGGCAGGGGATTATAGCAATCAGCCCCAGCATTTT.

The chain carries TRBV20-1 and TRBJ2-5; no firm D call. The ends were cut back, 1 base at V and 7 bases at J, with 19 bases in the middle. Germline V gene sequence: CDR1 DFQATT, CDR2 SNEGSKA (reference sequence). The CDR3 covers 15 residues. The CDR3 DNA reads TGCAGTGCTAGAGGGACCCCCCAAGGTGCCGGGACCCAGTACTTC. It codes for CSARGTPQGAGTQYF.

This clonotype was recorded at least ten times. V usage is TRBV12-3 or TRBV12-4 and J usage is TRBJ2-3, with D possibly matching TRBD1 (6 bases). V lost 6 bases and J lost 6, with 13 bases in between. The CDR3 spans 13 residues. The CDR3 is CASRRDRLDTQYF. In nucleotides, the CDR3 is TGTGCCAGCAGACGCGACAGGCTTGATACGCAGTATTTT.